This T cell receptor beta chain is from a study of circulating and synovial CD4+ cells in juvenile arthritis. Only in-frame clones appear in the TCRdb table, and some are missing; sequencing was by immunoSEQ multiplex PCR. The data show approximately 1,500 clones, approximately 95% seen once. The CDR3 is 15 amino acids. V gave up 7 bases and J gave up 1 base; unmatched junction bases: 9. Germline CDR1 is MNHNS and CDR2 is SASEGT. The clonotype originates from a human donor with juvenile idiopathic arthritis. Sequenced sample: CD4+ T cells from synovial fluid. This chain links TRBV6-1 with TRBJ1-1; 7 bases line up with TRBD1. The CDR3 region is CASISGGGGNTEAFF. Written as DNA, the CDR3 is TGTGCCAGCATATCAGGGGGAGGAGGGAACACTGAAGCTTTCTTT.